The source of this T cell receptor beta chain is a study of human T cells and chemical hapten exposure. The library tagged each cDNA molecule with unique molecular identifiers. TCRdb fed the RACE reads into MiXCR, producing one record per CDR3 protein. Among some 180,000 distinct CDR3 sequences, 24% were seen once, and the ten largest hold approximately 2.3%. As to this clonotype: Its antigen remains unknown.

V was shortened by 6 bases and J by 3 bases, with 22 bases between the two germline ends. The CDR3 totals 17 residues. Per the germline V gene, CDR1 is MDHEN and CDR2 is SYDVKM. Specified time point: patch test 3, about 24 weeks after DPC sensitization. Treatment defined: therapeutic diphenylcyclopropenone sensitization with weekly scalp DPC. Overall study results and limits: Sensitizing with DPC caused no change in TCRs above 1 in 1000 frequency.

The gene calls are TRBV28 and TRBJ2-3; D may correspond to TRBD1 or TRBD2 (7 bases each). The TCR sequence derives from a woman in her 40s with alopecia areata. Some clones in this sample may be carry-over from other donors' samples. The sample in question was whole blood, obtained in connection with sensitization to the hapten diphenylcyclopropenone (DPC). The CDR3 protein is CASSPLAGGGWTDTQYF. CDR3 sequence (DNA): TGTGCCAGCAGCCCTCTAGCAGGGGGAGGGTGGACAGATACGCAGTATTTT.